This T cell receptor beta chain is drawn from a study of blood T cell repertoires in COVID-19. CDR3 size: 13 residues. The V end was cut by 10 bases, the J end by 0 bases, with 10 bases between. Germline V gene lookup returns CDR1 MNHEY and CDR2 SVGAGI. Methods used by the authors: Nucleated cell counts were estimated from reference gene primer amplification. The method was immunoSEQ multiplex PCR; TCRdb's version includes in-frame clones alone and lacks a portion of them. For V, J and clone size, that table is used; D and trimming come from the DNA. Of a few hundred thousand clones listed, 83% are singletons.

The TCR comes from a woman aged 30 to 39 with COVID-19, enrolled during active disease. The rearrangement uses TRBV6-5 and TRBJ1-3; D uncertain. The specimen sequenced was peripheral blood. DNA of the CDR3: TGTGCCACCCAGTGGCTCTCTGGAAACACCATATATTTT. Its translation is CATQWLSGNTIYF.